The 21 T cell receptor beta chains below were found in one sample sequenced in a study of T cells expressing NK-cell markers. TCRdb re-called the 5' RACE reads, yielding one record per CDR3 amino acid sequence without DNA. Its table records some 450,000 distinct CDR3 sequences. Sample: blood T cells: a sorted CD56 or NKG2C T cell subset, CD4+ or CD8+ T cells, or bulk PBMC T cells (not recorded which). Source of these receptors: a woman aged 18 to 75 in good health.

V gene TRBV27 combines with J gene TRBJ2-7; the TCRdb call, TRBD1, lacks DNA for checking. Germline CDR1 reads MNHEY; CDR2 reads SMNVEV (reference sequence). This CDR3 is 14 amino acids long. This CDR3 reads CASRAGVAAYEQYF.

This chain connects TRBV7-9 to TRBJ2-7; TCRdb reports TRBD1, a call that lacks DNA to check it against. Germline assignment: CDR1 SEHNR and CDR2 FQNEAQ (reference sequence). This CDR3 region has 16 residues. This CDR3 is CASSSPADRVSYEQYF.

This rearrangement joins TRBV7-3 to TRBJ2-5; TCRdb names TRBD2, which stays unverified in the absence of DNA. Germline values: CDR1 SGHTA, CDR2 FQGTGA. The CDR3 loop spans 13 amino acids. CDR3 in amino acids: CASSALAWETQYF.

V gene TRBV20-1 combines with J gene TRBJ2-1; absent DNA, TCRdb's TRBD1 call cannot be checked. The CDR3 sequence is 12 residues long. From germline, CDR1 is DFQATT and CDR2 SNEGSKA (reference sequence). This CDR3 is CSAMGDYNEQFF.

The CDR3: CASSFDRATSNTGELFF. The chain joins TRBV6-2 or TRBV6-3 to TRBJ2-2; TCRdb designates TRBD1, a call that cannot be tested without DNA. This CDR3 is 17 amino acids long. Germline values: CDR1 MNHEY, CDR2 SVGEGT.

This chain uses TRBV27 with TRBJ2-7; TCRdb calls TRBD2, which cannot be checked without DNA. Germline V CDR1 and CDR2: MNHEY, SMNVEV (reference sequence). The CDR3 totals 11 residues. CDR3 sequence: CASIGSYEQYF.

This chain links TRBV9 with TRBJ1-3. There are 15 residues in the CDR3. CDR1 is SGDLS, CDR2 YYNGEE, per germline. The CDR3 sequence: CASSVRDRSGNTIYF.

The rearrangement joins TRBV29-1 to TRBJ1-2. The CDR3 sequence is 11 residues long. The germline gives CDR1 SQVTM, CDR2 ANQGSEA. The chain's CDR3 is CSARFGYGYTF.

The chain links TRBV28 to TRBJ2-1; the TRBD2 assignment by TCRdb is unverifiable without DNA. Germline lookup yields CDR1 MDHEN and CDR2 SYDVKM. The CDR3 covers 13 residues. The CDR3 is CASTASGTPEQFF.

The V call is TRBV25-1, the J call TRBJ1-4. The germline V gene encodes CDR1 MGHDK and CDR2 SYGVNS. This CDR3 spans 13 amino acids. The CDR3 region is CASSTERREKLFF.

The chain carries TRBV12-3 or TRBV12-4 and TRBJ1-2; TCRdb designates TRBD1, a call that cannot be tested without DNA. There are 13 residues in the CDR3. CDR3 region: CASSSTPGGGYTF.

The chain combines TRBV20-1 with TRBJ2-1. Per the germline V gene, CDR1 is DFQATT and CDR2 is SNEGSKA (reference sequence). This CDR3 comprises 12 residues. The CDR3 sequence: CSARRHQDEQFF.

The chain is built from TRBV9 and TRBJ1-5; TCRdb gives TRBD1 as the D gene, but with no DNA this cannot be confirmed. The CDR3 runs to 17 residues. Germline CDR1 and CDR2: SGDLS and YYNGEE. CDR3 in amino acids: CASSAGPGQGANQPQHF.

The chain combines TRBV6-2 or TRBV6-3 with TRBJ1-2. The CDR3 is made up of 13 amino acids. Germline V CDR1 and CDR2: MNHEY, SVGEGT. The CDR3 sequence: CASSYGRSYGYTF.

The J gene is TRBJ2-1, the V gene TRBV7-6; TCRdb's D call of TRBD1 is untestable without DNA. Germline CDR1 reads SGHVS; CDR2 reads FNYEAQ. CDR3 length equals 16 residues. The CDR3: CASSSQTGSTSGEQFF.

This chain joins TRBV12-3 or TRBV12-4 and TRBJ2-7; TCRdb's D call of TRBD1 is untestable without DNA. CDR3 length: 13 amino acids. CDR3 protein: CASSPGPSYEQYF.

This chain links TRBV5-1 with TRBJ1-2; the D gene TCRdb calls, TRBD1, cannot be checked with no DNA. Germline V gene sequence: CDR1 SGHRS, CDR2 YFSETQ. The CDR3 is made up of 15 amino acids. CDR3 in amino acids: CASSIRRDSSIGYTF.

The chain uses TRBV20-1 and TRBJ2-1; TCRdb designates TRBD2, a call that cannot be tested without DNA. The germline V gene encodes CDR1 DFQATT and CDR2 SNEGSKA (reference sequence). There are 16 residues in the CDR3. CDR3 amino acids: CSARGTSGVFGNEQFF.

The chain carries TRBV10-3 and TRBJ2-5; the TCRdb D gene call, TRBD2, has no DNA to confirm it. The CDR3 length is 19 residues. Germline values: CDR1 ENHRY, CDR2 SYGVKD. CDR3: CAITGTSGSHLLYQETQYF.

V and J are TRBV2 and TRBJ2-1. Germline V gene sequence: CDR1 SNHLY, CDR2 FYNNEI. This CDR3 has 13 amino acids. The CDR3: CASNPTRGNEQFF. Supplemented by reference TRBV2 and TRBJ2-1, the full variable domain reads EPEVTQTPSHQVTQMGQEVILRCVPISNHLYFYWYRQILGQKVEFLVSFYNNEISEKSEIFDDQFSVERPDGSNFTLKIRSTKLEDSAMYFCASNPTRGNEQFFGPGTRLTVL.

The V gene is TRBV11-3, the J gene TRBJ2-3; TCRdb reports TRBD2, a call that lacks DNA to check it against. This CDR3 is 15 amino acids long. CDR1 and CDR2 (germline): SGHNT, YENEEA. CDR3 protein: CASSQGLAGRDTQYF.